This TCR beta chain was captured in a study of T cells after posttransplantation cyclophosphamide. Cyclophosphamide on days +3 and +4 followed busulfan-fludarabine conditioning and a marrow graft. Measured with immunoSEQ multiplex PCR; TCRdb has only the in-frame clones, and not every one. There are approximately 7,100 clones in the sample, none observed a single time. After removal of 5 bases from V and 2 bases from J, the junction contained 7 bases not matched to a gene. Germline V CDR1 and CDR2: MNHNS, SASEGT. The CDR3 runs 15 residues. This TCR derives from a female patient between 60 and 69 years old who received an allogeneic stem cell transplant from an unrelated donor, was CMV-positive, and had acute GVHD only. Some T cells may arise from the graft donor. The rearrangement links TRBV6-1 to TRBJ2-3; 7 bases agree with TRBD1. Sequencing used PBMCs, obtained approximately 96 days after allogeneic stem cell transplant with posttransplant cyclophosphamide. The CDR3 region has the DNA TGTGCCAGCAGTCAAACAGGGGACCCCACAGATACGCAGTATTTT. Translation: CASSQTGDPTDTQYF.